This T cell receptor (beta chain) was found in a study of CD8+CD57+ T cells in acquired aplastic anemia (dated by TCRdb to 2016 to 2019). About the investigation overall: On average, sorted CD4+ and CD8+ cells yielded about 3 ug of extracted DNA, with a range of about 0.17 to 27.4 ug. A CD8+CD57+ expansion meant a frequency higher than the mean frequency seen in healthy subjects.

Comments on this clonotype: Its antigen is unknown. A much larger clonotype is one base distant, so this may be a read error.

Expansion of CD8+CD57+ cells had been shown by flow cytometry in the patients chosen for sequencing. Every patient had severe acquired aplastic anemia, diagnosed using the International Study of Aplastic Anemia and Agranulocytosis and Camitta criteria. At the time blood was sampled, none of the patients had received any therapy. In the study, sorted CD4+ and CD8+ blood T cells from patients with severe aplastic anemia and from healthy subjects underwent deep sequencing of TCR repertoires. Patients were enrolled under clinicaltrials.gov protocols 00001620, 01623167, 00001397, 00071045, 00081523 and 00961064 in the USA. Ficoll-Paque density gradient centrifugation was used to isolate peripheral blood mononuclear cells. CD4+ and CD8+ T cells were sorted by FACS or magnetic beads before DNA extraction. Genomic DNA served as template for TCR beta VDJ combination and CDR3 sequence profiling. An Illumina HiSeq 2000 was the platform used for TCR repertoire sequencing. Processing in the source paper ran as follows. TRBV/TRBJ rearrangement plots, CDR3 size and DJ length profiles, and Simpson's diversity index were used to assess repertoires. The most abundant DNA sequence in the deep sequencing data was taken as the immunodominant clone. CDR3 amino acid sequences were screened for sharing across subjects and compared with published repertoires and the VDJdb database. TCRdb reprocessed the public reads (quality trimming at Q25 with fastp, clone calling with MiXCR) and kept in-frame beta chains. Each entry merges the rows of one CDR3 protein and shows their most common DNA and genes. Here the V and J calls rest on TCRdb's processing, not on the authors' analysis. This sample comprises about 58,000 distinct CDR3 sequences, around 60% of them detected only once. The top ten clonotypes cover approximately 15% of the sample.

Via the germline V gene, CDR1 is SGHDT and CDR2 YYEEEE. The CDR3 runs 14 residues from the cysteine to the phenylalanine. This entry keeps only the CDR3 DNA: 42 bases, framed from base 1. V ends up 2 bases short and J 6 bases short, with an unmatched junction base count of 6. Summary of the overall study and its limitations: No significant difference in CD8+ Simpson's diversity was found between patients and healthy controls (P=0.060). Around 30 CD8+ CDR3 sequences were shared between patients and controls but appeared highly expressed in patients and within their immunodominant clones.

The V gene is TRBV5-6 and the J gene is TRBJ1-1, with 8 bases matching TRBD1. The sequencing sample was made of sorted CD4+, CD8+, or CD8+CD57+ T cells (not recorded which) from PBMCs. This TCR derives from a human donor with aplastic anemia. The sequence in DNA is TGTGCCAGCAGCTTTTCGGGCAGGGGGCCTGAAGCTTTCTTT. This yields the protein CASSFSGRGPEAFF.